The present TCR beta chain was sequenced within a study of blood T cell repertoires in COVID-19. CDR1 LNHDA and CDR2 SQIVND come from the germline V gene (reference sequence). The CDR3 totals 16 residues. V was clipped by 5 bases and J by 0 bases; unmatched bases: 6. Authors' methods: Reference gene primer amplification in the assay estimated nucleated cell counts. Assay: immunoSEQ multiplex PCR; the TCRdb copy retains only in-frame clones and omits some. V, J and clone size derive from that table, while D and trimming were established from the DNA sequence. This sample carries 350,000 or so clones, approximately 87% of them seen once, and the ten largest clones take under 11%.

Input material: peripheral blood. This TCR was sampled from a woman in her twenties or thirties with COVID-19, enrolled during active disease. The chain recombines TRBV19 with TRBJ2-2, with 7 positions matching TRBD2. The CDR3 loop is CASSLQAGSNTGELFF. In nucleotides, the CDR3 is TGTGCCAGTAGTCTTCAAGCGGGGTCGAACACCGGGGAGCTGTTTTTT.